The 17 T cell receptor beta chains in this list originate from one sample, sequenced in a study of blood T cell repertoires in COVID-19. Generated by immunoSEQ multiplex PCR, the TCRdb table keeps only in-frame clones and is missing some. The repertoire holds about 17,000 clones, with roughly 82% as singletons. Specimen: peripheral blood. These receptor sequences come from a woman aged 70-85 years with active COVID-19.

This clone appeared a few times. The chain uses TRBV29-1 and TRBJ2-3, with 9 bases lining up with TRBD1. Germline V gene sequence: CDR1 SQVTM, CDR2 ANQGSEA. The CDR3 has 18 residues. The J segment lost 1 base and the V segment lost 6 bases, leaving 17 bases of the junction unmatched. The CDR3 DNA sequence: TGCAGCGTGAACCCACCGGGACAGGGCCGAATGGGCACAGATACGCAGTATTTT. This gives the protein CSVNPPGQGRMGTDTQYF.

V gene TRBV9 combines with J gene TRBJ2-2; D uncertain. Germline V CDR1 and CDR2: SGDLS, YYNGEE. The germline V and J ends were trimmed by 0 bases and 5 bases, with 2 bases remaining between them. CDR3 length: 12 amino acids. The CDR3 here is CASSVATGELFF. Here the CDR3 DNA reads TGTGCCAGCAGCGTAGCTACCGGGGAGCTGTTTTTT. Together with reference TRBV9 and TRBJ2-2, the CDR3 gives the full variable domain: DSGVTQTPKHLITATGQRVTLRCSPRSGDLSVYWYQQSLDQGLQFLIQYYNGEERAKGNILERFSAQQFPDLHSELNLSSLELGDSALYFCASSVATGELFFGEGSRLTVL.

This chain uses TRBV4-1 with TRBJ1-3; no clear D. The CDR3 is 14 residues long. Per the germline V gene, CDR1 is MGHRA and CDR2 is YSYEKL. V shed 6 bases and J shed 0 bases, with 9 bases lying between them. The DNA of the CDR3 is TGCGCCAGCAGTGGTACACGCTCTGGAAACACCATATATTTT. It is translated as CASSGTRSGNTIYF.

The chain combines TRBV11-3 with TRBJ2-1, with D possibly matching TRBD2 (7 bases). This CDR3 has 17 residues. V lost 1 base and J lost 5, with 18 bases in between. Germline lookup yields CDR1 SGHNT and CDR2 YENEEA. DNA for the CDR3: TGTGCCAGCAGCTTAGCCACCATCTCGCGGGGGCACAATGAGCAGTTCTTC. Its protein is CASSLATISRGHNEQFF.

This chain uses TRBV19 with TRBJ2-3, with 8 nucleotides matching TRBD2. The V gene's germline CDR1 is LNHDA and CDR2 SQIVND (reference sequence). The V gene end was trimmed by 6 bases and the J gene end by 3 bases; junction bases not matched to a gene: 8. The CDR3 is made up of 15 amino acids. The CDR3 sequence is CASSREGVGTDTQYF. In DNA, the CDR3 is TGTGCCAGTAGCCGGGAGGGAGTGGGGACAGATACGCAGTATTTT.

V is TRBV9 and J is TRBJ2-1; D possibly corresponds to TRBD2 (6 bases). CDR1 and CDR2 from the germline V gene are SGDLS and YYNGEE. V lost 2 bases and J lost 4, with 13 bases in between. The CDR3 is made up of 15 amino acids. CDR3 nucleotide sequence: TGTGCCAGCAGCGTTAACGGGAGACCTTACAATGAGCAGTTCTTC. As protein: CASSVNGRPYNEQFF.

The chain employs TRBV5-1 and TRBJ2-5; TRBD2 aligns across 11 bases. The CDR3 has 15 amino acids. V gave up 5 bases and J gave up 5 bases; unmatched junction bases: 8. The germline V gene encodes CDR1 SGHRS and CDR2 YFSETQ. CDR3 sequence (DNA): TGCGCCAGCAGGAGAACTAGCGGGAGTTTGGAGACCCAGTACTTC. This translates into CASRRTSGSLETQYF.

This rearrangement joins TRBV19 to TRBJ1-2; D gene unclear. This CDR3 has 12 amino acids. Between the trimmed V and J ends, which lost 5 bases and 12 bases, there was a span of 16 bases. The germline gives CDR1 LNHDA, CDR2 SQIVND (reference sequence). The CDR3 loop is CASSSIEEIDTF. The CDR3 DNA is TGTGCCAGTAGTTCTATTGAGGAGATCGACACCTTC.

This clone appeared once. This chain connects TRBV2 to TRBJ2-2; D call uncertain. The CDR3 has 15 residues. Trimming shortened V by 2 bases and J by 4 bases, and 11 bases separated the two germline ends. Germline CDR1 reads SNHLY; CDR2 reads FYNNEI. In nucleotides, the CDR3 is TGTGCCAGCAGTGAAAACGGGTCCCCCACCGGGGAGCTGTTTTTT. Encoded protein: CASSENGSPTGELFF.

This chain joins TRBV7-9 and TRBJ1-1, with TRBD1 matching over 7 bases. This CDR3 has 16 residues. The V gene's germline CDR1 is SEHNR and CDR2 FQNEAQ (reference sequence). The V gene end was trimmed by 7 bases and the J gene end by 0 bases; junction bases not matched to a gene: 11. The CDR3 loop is CASIPTPGQVNTEAFF. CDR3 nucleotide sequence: TGTGCCAGCATCCCAACACCCGGACAGGTGAACACTGAAGCTTTCTTT.

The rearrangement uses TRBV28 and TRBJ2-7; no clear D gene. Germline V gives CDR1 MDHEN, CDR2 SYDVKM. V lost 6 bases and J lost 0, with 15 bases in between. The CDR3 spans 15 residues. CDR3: CASSRFGALSYEQYF. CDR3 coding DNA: TGTGCCAGCAGCCGCTTTGGAGCGCTCTCCTACGAGCAGTACTTC.

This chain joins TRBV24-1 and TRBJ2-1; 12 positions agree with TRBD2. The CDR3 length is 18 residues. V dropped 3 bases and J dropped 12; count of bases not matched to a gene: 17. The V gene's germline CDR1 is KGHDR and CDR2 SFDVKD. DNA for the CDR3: TGTGCCACCAGTGATCGAACGGGGACTAGCGGGCTCCGGAGCGGGCAGTTCTTC. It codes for CATSDRTGTSGLRSGQFF.

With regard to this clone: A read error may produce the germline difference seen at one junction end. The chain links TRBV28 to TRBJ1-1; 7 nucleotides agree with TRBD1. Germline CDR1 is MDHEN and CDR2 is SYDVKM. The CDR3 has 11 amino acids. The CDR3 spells CASSRGTETFF. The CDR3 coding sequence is TGTGCCAGCTCCAGGGGGACTGAAACTTTCTTT.

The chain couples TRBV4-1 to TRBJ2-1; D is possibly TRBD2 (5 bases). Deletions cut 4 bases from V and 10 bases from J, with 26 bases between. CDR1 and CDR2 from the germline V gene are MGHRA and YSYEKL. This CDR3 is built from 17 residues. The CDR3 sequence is CASSPILVFLRAEEQFF. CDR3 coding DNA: TGCGCCAGCAGCCCAATCTTGGTTTTTCTCCGAGCGGAGGAGCAGTTCTTC.

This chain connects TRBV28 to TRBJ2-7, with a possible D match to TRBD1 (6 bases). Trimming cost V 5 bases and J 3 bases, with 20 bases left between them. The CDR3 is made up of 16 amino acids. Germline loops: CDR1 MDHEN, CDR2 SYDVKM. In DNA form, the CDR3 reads TGTGCCAGCAGTGCGTCTAGGGGGAGAGGGGGCTACGAGCAGTACTTC. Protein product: CASSASRGRGGYEQYF.

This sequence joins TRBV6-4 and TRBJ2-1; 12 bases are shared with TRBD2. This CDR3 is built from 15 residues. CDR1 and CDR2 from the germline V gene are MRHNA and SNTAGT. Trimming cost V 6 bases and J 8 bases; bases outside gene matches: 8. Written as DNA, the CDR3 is TGTGCCAGCAGCTCCGGGACTAGCGGGTATGATGAGCAGTTCTTC. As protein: CASSSGTSGYDEQFF.

The CDR3 reads CASSLGTGGWGGGYTF. The CDR3, as DNA: TGTGCCAGCAGTTTAGGGACAGGGGGTTGGGGCGGTGGCTACACCTTC. The chain has TRBV28 and TRBJ1-2; 11 bases fit TRBD1. The CDR3 is made up of 16 amino acids. The ends lost 2 bases at V and 7 bases at J; junction bases unmatched: 9. Germline loops: CDR1 MDHEN, CDR2 SYDVKM.